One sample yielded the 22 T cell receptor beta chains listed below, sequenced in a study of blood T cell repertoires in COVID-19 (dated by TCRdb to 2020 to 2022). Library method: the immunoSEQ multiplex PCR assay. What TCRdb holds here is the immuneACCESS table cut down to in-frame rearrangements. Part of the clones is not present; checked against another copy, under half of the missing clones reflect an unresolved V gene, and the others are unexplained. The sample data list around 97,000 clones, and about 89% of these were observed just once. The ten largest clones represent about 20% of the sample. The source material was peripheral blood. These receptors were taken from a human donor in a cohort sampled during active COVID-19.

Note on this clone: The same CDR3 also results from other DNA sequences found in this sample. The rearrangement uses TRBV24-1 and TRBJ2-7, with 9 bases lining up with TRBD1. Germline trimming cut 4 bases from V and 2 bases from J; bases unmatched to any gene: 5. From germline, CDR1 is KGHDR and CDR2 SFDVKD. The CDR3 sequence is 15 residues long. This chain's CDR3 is CATSDPGTGTYEQYF. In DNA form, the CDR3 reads TGTGCCACCAGTGACCCGGGGACAGGGACCTACGAGCAGTACTTC.

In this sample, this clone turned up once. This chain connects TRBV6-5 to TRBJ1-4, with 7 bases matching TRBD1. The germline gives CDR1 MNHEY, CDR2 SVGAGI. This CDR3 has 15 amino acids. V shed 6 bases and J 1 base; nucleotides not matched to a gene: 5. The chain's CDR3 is CASSANRGTNEKLFF. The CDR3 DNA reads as TGTGCCAGCAGCGCTAACAGGGGAACTAATGAAAAACTGTTTTTT.

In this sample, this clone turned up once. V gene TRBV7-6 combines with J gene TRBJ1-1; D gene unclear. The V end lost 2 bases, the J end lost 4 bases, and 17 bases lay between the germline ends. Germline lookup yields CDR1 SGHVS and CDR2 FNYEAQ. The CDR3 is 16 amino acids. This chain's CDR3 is CASSLPREGGGTEAFF. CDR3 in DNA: TGTGCCAGCAGCTTACCGCGGGAGGGCGGCGGCACTGAAGCTTTCTTT.

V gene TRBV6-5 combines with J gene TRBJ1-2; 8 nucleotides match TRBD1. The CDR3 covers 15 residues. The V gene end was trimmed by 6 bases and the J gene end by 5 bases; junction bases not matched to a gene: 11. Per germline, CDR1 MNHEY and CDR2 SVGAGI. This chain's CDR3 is CASRPDRGVYYGYTF. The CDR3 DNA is TGTGCCAGCAGACCTGACAGGGGCGTTTATTATGGCTACACCTTC.

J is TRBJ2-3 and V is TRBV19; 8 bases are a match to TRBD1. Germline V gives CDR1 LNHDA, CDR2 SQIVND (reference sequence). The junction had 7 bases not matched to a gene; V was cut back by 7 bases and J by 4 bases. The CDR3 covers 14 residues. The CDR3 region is CASIPDRAADTQYF. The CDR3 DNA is TGTGCCAGTATCCCGGACAGGGCAGCAGATACGCAGTATTTT.

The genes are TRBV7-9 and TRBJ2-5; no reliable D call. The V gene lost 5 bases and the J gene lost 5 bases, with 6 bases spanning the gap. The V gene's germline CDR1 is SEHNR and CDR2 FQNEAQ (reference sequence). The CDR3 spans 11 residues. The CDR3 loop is CASSAVETQYF. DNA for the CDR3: TGTGCCAGCAGCGCAGTTGAGACCCAGTACTTC.

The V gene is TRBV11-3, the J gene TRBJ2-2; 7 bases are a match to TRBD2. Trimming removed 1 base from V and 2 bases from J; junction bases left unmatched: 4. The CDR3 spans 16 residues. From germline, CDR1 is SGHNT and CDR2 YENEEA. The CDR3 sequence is CASSLAGTTNTGELFF. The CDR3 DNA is TGTGCCAGCAGCTTAGCAGGGACTACTAACACCGGGGAGCTGTTTTTT. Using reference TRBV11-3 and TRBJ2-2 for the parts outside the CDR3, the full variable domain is EAGVVQSPRYKIIEKKQPVAFWCNPISGHNTLYWYLQNLGQGPELLIRYENEEAVDDSQLPKDRFSAERLKGVDSTLKIQPAELGDSAVYLCASSLAGTTNTGELFFGEGSRLTVL.

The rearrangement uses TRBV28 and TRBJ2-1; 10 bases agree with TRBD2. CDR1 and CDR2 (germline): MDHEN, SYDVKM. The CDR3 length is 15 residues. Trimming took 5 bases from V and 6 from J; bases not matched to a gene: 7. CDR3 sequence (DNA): TGTGCCAGCAGTGAAGCGGGAGGGCGCTCCAATGAGCAGTTCTTC. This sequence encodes CASSEAGGRSNEQFF.

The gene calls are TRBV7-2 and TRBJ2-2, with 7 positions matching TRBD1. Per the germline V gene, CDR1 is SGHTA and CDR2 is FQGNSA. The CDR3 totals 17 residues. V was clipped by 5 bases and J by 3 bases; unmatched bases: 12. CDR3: CASSQDRDRVDTGELFF. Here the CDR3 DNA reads TGTGCCAGCAGCCAAGACCGAGACAGGGTAGACACCGGGGAGCTGTTTTTT.

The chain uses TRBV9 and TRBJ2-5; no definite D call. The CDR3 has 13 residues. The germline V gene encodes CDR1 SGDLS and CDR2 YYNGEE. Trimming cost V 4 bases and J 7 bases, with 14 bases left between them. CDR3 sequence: CASSPSPFGTQYF. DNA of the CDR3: TGTGCCAGCAGCCCCTCCCCTTTCGGGACCCAGTACTTC.

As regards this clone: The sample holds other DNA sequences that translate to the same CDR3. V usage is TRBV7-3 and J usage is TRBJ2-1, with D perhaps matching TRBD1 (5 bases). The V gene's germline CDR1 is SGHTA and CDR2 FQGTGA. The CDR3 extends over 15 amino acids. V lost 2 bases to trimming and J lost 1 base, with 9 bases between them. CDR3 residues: CASSLQGSSYNEQFF. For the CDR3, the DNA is TGTGCCAGCAGCTTACAGGGTTCATCCTACAATGAGCAGTTCTTC.

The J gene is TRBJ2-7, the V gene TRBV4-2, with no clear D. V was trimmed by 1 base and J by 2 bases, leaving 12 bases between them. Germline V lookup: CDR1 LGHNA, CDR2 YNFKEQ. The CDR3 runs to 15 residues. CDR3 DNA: TGTGCCAGCAGCCAAGCCTACCGTCGCCCCTACGAGCAGTACTTC. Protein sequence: CASSQAYRRPYEQYF.

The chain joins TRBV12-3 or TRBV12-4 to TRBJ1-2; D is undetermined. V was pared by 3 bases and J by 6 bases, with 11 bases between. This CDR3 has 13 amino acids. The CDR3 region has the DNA TGTGCCAGCAGTTTCGGCGAGGGAGATGGCTACACCTTC. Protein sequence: CASSFGEGDGYTF.

The CDR3 DNA sequence: TGTGCCATCAGTGAGTCCGGCGCGGGAGTATCCCATGAGCAGTTCTTC. Encoded protein: CAISESGAGVSHEQFF. This chain links TRBV10-3 with TRBJ2-1; 7 positions agree with TRBD2. V lost 0 bases and J lost 8; bases outside the gene matches: 10. The CDR3 runs 16 residues. Germline loops: CDR1 ENHRY, CDR2 SYGVKD.

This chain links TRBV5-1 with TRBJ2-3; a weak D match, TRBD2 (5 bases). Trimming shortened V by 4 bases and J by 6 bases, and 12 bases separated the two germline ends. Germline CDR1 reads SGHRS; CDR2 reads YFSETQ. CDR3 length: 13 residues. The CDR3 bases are TGCGCCAGCAGCCCGATGCCGGGGGATACGCAGTATTTT. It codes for CASSPMPGDTQYF.

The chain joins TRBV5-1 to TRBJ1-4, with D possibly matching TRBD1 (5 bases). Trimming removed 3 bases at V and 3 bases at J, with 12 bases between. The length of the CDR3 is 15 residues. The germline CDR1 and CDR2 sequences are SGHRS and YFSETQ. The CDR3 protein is CASSSGGSPNEKLFF. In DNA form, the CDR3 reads TGCGCCAGCAGCTCGGGGGGGTCGCCTAATGAAAAACTGTTTTTT. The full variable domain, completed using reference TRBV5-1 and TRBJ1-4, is KAGVTQTPRYLIKTRGQQVTLSCSPISGHRSVSWYQQTPGQGLQFLFEYFSETQRNKGNFPGRFSGRQFSNSRSEMNVSTLELGDSALYLCASSSGGSPNEKLFFGSGTQLSVL.

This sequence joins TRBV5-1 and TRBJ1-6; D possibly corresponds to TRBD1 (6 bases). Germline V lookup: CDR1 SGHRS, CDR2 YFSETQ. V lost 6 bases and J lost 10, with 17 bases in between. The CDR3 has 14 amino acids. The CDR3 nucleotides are TGCGCCAGCAATTACGGGGAGGGGGAATCACCCCTCCACTTT. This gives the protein CASNYGEGESPLHF.

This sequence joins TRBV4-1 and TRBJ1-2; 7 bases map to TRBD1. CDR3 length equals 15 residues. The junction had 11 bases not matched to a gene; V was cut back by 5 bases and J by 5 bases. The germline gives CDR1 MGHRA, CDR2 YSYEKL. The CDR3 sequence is CASSETGRGPYGYTF. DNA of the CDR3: TGCGCCAGCAGCGAGACAGGGCGAGGGCCATATGGCTACACCTTC.

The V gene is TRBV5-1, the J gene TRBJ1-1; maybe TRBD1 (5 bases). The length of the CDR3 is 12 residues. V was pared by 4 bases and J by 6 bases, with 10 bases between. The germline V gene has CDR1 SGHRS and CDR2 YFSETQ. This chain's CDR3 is CASSHQGAEAFF. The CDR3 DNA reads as TGCGCCAGCAGCCATCAGGGTGCTGAAGCTTTCTTT.

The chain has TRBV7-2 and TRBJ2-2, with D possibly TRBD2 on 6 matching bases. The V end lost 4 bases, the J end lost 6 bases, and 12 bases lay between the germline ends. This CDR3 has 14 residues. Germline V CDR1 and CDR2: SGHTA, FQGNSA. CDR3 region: CASSSTSYAGELFF. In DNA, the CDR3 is TGTGCCAGCAGCTCAACTAGCTACGCCGGGGAGCTGTTTTTT.

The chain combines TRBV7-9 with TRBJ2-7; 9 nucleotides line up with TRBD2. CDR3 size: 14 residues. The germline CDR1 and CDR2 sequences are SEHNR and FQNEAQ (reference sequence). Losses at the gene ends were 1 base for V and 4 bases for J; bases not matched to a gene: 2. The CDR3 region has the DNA TGTGCCAGCAGCTTAGGGCTAGCGGGATACGAGCAGTACTTC. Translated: CASSLGLAGYEQYF. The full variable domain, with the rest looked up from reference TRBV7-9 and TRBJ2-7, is DTGVSQNPRHKITKRGQNVTFRCDPISEHNRLYWYRQTLGQGPEFLTYFQNEAQLEKSRLLSDRFSAERPKGSFSTLEIQRTEQGDSAMYLCASSLGLAGYEQYFGPGTRLTVT.

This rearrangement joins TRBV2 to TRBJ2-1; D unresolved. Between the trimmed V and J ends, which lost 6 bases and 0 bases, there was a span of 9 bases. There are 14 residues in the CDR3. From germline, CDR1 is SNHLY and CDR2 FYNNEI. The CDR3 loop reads CASSRTRSYNEQFF. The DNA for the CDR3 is TGTGCCAGCAGCCGTACTCGCTCCTACAATGAGCAGTTCTTC.